These 4 T cell receptor beta chains were sequenced from one sample in a study of OX40 agonist ivuxolimab in advanced cancers. TCRdb's table, derived via immunoSEQ multiplex PCR, lists solely in-frame clones and lacks some. Among fewer than 55,000 clones listed, approximately 78% were seen once. The source was CD4+ or CD8+ T cells sorted from blood, collected in a trial of the OX40 agonist ivuxolimab. These receptors were taken from an adult with an advanced solid tumor such as melanoma, head and neck, liver or kidney cancer.

This clone was seen more than once but under ten times. The rearrangement uses TRBV27 and TRBJ1-5; D is possibly TRBD1 (5 bases). The V end was cut by 3 bases, the J end by 6 bases, with 21 bases between. CDR1 MNHEY and CDR2 SMNVEV come from the germline V gene (reference sequence). This CDR3 spans 17 amino acids. CDR3 nucleotide sequence: TGTGCCAGCAGTTTGGAGGCCCGGGACTCCTCTTCTCAGCCCCAGCATTTT. Its protein is CASSLEARDSSSQPQHF.

Here the CDR3 DNA reads TGTGCCAGTAGTACCCCAGGGCACTCAACTAATGAAAAACTGTTTTTT. Amino acids: CASSTPGHSTNEKLFF. V usage is TRBV19 and J usage is TRBJ1-4, with D tentatively TRBD1 (5 bases). The V gene lost 4 bases and the J gene lost 0 bases, with 12 bases spanning the gap. CDR3 length equals 16 residues. Germline V CDR1 and CDR2: LNHDA, SQIVND (reference sequence). The whole variable domain, filled in from reference TRBV19 and TRBJ1-4, reads DGGITQSPKYLFRKEGQNVTLSCEQNLNHDAMYWYRQDPGQGLRLIYYSQIVNDFQKGDIAEGYSVSREKKESFPLTVTSAQKNPTAFYLCASSTPGHSTNEKLFFGSGTQLSVL.

This chain connects TRBV7-9 to TRBJ2-2; 9 bases map to TRBD1. J gave up 5 bases and V 6 bases, and 7 bases lay outside the gene matches. CDR3 size: 15 residues. The germline V gene encodes CDR1 SEHNR and CDR2 FQNEAQ (reference sequence). CDR3 nucleotide sequence: TGTGCCAGCAGTGATGACAGGGGGAGAACCGGGGAGCTGTTTTTT. Encoded protein: CASSDDRGRTGELFF.

This sequence joins TRBV21-1 and TRBJ1-2; the DNA was not compared with TRBD1, the D call given in the table. TRBV21-1 is recorded as a pseudogene. CDR3 length: 13 residues. The CDR3 DNA sequence: TGTGCCAGCAGCCGGCCCCGGGACCAGGGGTACACCTTC. Translated: CASSRPRDQGYTF.